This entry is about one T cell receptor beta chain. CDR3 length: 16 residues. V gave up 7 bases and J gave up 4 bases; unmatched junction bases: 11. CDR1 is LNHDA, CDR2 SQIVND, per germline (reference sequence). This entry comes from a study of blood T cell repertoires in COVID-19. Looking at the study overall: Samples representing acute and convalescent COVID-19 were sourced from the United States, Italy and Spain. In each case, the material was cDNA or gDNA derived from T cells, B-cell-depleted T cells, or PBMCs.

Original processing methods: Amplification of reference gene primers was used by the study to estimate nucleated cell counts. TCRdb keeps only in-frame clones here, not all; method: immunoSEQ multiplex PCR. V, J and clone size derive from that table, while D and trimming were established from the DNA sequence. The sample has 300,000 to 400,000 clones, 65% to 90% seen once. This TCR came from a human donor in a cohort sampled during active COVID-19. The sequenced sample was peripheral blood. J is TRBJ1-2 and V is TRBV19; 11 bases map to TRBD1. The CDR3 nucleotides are TGTGCCAGTATCCCATCGGACAGGGGGCTTGGCTATGGCTACACCTTC. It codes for CASIPSDRGLGYGYTF.